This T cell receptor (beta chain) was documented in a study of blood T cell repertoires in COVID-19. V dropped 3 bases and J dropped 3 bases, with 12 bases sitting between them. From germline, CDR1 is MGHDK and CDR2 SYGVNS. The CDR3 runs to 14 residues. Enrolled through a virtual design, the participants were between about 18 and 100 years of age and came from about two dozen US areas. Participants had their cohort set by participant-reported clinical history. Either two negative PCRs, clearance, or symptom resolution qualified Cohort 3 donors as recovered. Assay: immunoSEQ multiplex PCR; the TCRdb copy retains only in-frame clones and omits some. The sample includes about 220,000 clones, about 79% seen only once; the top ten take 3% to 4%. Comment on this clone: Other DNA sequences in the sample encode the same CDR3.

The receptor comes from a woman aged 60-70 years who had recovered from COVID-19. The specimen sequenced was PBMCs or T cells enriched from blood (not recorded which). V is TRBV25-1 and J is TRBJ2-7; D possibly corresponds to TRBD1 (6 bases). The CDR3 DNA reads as TGTGCCAGCAGTGACAGGGGAAGCAGCTACGAGCAGTACTTC. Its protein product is CASSDRGSSYEQYF.